What follows describes a single T cell receptor beta chain. There are 17 residues in the CDR3. Trimming at V came to 0 bases and at J to 5 bases, leaving 8 bases not matched to a gene. CDR1 and CDR2 (germline): SGHDN, FVKESK. The data stem from a study of shared clonotypes between healthy human individuals. Measured with immunoSEQ multiplex PCR; TCRdb has only the in-frame clones, and not every one. This sample carries under 550,000 clones, about 96% of them seen once, and the ten largest clones take roughly 0.06%. The sequence was collected from a woman in her twenties or thirties in good health. The V and J genes are TRBV14 and TRBJ2-3, with 10 bases fitting TRBD2. The sample taken for sequencing was naive CD4+ T cells sorted from blood. Documented subset: CD45RA+ positively selected. The CDR3, as DNA: TGTGCCAGCAGCCAAGATGCAGCGGGAGGGCCAAGAGATACGCAGTATTTT. Translating it yields CASSQDAAGGPRDTQYF. Full variable domain (rest looked up from reference TRBV14 and TRBJ2-3): EAGVTQFPSHSVIEKGQTVTLRCDPISGHDNLYWYRRVMGKEIKFLLHFVKESKQDESGMPNNRFLAERTGGTYSTLKVQPAELEDSGVYFCASSQDAAGGPRDTQYFGPGTRLTVL.